A selection of T cell receptor beta chains follows, all from one sample in a study of blood T cell repertoires in COVID-19. Libraries were prepared by immunoSEQ multiplex PCR; TCRdb keeps only in-frame clonotypes and omits some of them. The sample yields 120,000 to 150,000 clones, approximately 88% seen once. Material for sequencing was peripheral blood. The receptors originated from a woman aged 50 to 60 with acute or convalescent COVID-19. The CDR3 runs from the conserved cysteine through the conserved F or W. The D gene is left open where the match is weak. Size values are once, few and many counts, or a class for expanded clones, and some rows have none.

cdr3_aa: CASSEITNYEQYF
cdr3_nt: TGTGCCAGCAGTGAAATAACAAACTACGAGCAGTACTTC
clone_size: once
d_call: -
v_call: TRBV6-1
j_call: TRBJ2-7

cdr3_aa: CASSTGLAGYNEQFF
cdr3_nt: TGTGCCAGTAGTACCGGACTAGCGGGCTACAATGAGCAGTTCTTC
clone_size: -
d_call: TRBD2
v_call: TRBV19
j_call: TRBJ2-1

cdr3_aa: CASSEGGPPGYTF
cdr3_nt: TGTGCCAGCAGTGAGGGGGGACCCCCCGGCTACACCTTC
clone_size: -
d_call: -
v_call: TRBV6-1
j_call: TRBJ1-2

cdr3_aa: CASSYRREDEQYF
cdr3_nt: TGTGCCAGCAGTTACCGCAGGGAGGACGAGCAGTACTTC
clone_size: -
d_call: -
v_call: TRBV6-5
j_call: TRBJ2-7

cdr3_aa: CASSYTPGQGDDEQYF
cdr3_nt: TGTGCCAGCAGCTATACACCGGGACAGGGGGACGACGAGCAGTACTTC
clone_size: -
d_call: TRBD1
v_call: TRBV11-1
j_call: TRBJ2-7

cdr3_aa: CASSSSTRPDHEQYF
cdr3_nt: TGTGCCAGCAGCTCTAGTACCCGTCCAGATCACGAGCAGTACTTC
clone_size: -
d_call: -
v_call: TRBV6-6
j_call: TRBJ2-7

cdr3_aa: CASSLPGQGNTDTQYF
cdr3_nt: TGTGCCAGCAGCCTCCCGGGACAGGGAAACACAGATACGCAGTATTTT
clone_size: few
d_call: TRBD1
v_call: TRBV5-4
j_call: TRBJ2-3

cdr3_aa: CAWNGGRAGDEQFF
cdr3_nt: TGTGCCTGGAACGGCGGGAGGGCCGGCGATGAGCAGTTCTTC
clone_size: -
d_call: TRBD2
v_call: TRBV30
j_call: TRBJ2-1

cdr3_aa: CASSLLPQGAGSEAFF
cdr3_nt: TGTGCCAGCAGCTTATTACCCCAGGGGGCCGGTTCTGAAGCTTTCTTT
clone_size: -
d_call: TRBD1
v_call: TRBV7-3
j_call: TRBJ1-1

cdr3_aa: CASSSPRNHGYTF
cdr3_nt: TGCGCCAGCAGCTCGCCCAGGAACCATGGCTACACCTTC
clone_size: -
d_call: -
v_call: TRBV5-1
j_call: TRBJ1-2

cdr3_aa: CASSFSPISSGNTIYF
cdr3_nt: TGTGCCAGCAGCTTTAGTCCGATCTCCTCTGGAAACACCATATATTTT
clone_size: once
d_call: -
v_call: TRBV7-9
j_call: TRBJ1-3

cdr3_aa: CASSQDKTTLSYEQYF
cdr3_nt: TGTGCCAGCAGCCAAGACAAGACAACCCTCTCCTACGAGCAGTACTTC
clone_size: few
d_call: -
v_call: TRBV14
j_call: TRBJ2-7

cdr3_aa: CAWDSGTDFYGYTF
cdr3_nt: TGTGCCTGGGACTCCGGGACAGACTTTTATGGCTACACCTTC
clone_size: -
d_call: TRBD1
v_call: TRBV30
j_call: TRBJ1-2

cdr3_aa: CASKELLADYNEQFF
cdr3_nt: TGTGCCAGTAAGGAGTTACTAGCGGACTACAATGAGCAGTTCTTC
clone_size: -
d_call: TRBD2
v_call: TRBV19
j_call: TRBJ2-1

cdr3_aa: CASSFVIGSSNNEQFF
cdr3_nt: TGCGCCAGCAGCTTCGTAATCGGGAGTTCCAACAATGAGCAGTTCTTC
clone_size: once
d_call: -
v_call: TRBV5-1
j_call: TRBJ2-1

cdr3_aa: CASSQDLAGFSYEQYF
cdr3_nt: TGTGCCAGCAGCCAAGATCTAGCGGGGTTCTCCTACGAGCAGTACTTC
clone_size: -
d_call: TRBD2
v_call: TRBV3-1/TRBV3-2
j_call: TRBJ2-7

cdr3_aa: CASSVFAGTANSPLHF
cdr3_nt: TGTGCCAGCAGCGTTTTTGCCGGGACAGCAAATTCACCCCTCCACTTT
clone_size: -
d_call: TRBD1
v_call: TRBV9
j_call: TRBJ1-6

cdr3_aa: CASTTQGAVTNEKLFF
cdr3_nt: TGTGCCAGTACCACCCAGGGTGCGGTCACTAATGAAAAACTGTTTTTT
clone_size: once
d_call: -
v_call: TRBV19
j_call: TRBJ1-4

cdr3_aa: CASSPRQGVNTIYF
cdr3_nt: TGTGCCAGCAGCCCCCGACAGGGCGTAAACACCATATATTTT
clone_size: many
d_call: TRBD1
v_call: TRBV7-4
j_call: TRBJ1-3

cdr3_aa: CASSLSVNGELFF
cdr3_nt: TGTGCCAGCAGCTTAAGTGTTAACGGGGAGCTGTTTTTT
clone_size: -
d_call: -
v_call: TRBV7-3
j_call: TRBJ2-2

cdr3_aa: CSVGTGANYGYTF
cdr3_nt: TGCAGCGTTGGGACAGGGGCCAACTATGGCTACACCTTC
clone_size: -
d_call: TRBD1
v_call: TRBV29-1
j_call: TRBJ1-2

cdr3_aa: CASSQPDRGNTEAFF
cdr3_nt: TGTGCCAGCAGCCAACCCGACAGGGGGAACACTGAAGCTTTCTTT
clone_size: once
d_call: TRBD1
v_call: TRBV4-2
j_call: TRBJ1-1

cdr3_aa: CASSQEGQGLRELFF
cdr3_nt: TGTGCCAGCAGCCAAGAAGGACAGGGGTTGCGGGAGCTGTTTTTT
clone_size: -
d_call: TRBD1
v_call: TRBV4-2
j_call: TRBJ2-2

cdr3_aa: CASSVGQGPYEQYF
cdr3_nt: TGTGCCAGCAGCGTAGGACAGGGTCCCTACGAGCAGTACTTC
clone_size: -
d_call: TRBD1
v_call: TRBV9
j_call: TRBJ2-7

cdr3_aa: CASSVSPWTGTGELFF
cdr3_nt: TGTGCCAGCAGCGTTAGTCCATGGACAGGGACCGGGGAGCTGTTTTTT
clone_size: -
d_call: TRBD1
v_call: TRBV9
j_call: TRBJ2-2

cdr3_aa: CASRKTEYNEQFF
cdr3_nt: TGTGCCAGTCGTAAGACTGAGTACAATGAGCAGTTCTTC
clone_size: -
d_call: -
v_call: TRBV2
j_call: TRBJ2-1

cdr3_aa: CASSSATGGTEAFF
cdr3_nt: TGTGCCAGCAGTTCCGCGACAGGGGGCACTGAAGCTTTCTTT
clone_size: -
d_call: TRBD1
v_call: TRBV28
j_call: TRBJ1-1

cdr3_aa: CASRLAGRIDTQYF
cdr3_nt: TGTGCCAGCAGACTAGCGGGACGGATAGATACGCAGTATTTT
clone_size: -
d_call: TRBD2
v_call: TRBV9
j_call: TRBJ2-3

cdr3_aa: CATSDPWTGSTDTQYF
cdr3_nt: TGTGCCACCAGTGACCCATGGACAGGGAGCACAGATACGCAGTATTTT
clone_size: -
d_call: TRBD1
v_call: TRBV24-1
j_call: TRBJ2-3

cdr3_aa: CASSLLAGANNEQFF
cdr3_nt: TGCGCCAGCAGCTTGCTAGCGGGAGCCAACAATGAGCAGTTCTTC
clone_size: -
d_call: TRBD2
v_call: TRBV5-1
j_call: TRBJ2-1

cdr3_aa: CAISDRQGIANYGYTF
cdr3_nt: TGTGCCATCAGTGACCGCCAGGGGATAGCTAACTATGGCTACACCTTC
clone_size: once
d_call: -
v_call: TRBV10-3
j_call: TRBJ1-2

cdr3_aa: CASTSSRGGGAQHF
cdr3_nt: TGTGCCAGCACGTCTTCCCGGGGTGGGGGGGCCCAGCATTTT
clone_size: once
d_call: -
v_call: TRBV28
j_call: TRBJ1-5

cdr3_aa: CASSLAPSGMGTDTQYF
cdr3_nt: TGTGCCAGCAGCTTAGCCCCTAGCGGGATGGGGACAGATACGCAGTATTTT
clone_size: -
d_call: TRBD2
v_call: TRBV7-2
j_call: TRBJ2-3

cdr3_aa: CASSYSNRGAYNEQFF
cdr3_nt: TGTGCCAGCAGTTACTCGAATCGGGGAGCCTACAATGAGCAGTTCTTC
clone_size: -
d_call: -
v_call: TRBV6-5
j_call: TRBJ2-1

cdr3_aa: CASSLDGERGTGELFF
cdr3_nt: TGTGCCAGCAGCTTAGACGGCGAGAGAGGCACCGGGGAGCTGTTTTTT
clone_size: -
d_call: -
v_call: TRBV7-3
j_call: TRBJ2-2

cdr3_aa: CASSPGLAEDTQYF
cdr3_nt: TGTGCCAGCAGCCCGGGACTAGCAGAGGATACGCAGTATTTT
clone_size: -
d_call: TRBD2
v_call: TRBV7-3
j_call: TRBJ2-3

cdr3_aa: CASSFPDRGSYEQYF
cdr3_nt: TGTGCCAGCAGCTTCCCTGACAGGGGCTCCTACGAGCAGTACTTC
clone_size: -
d_call: TRBD1
v_call: TRBV7-9
j_call: TRBJ2-7

cdr3_aa: CSARHSYEQYF
cdr3_nt: TGCAGTGCTAGACACTCTTACGAGCAGTACTTC
clone_size: -
d_call: -
v_call: TRBV20-1
j_call: TRBJ2-7

cdr3_aa: CASSLRQTGELFF
cdr3_nt: TGTGCCAGCAGCCTTCGACAGACCGGGGAGCTGTTTTTT
clone_size: -
d_call: -
v_call: TRBV6-5
j_call: TRBJ2-2

cdr3_aa: CASSATGFDTEAFF
cdr3_nt: TGTGCCAGCAGTGCGACAGGGTTTGACACTGAAGCTTTCTTT
clone_size: -
d_call: TRBD1
v_call: TRBV6-4
j_call: TRBJ1-1

cdr3_aa: CATSDFGQGAGGYTF
cdr3_nt: TGTGCCACCAGTGATTTTGGACAGGGGGCTGGAGGCTACACCTTC
clone_size: -
d_call: TRBD1
v_call: TRBV24-1
j_call: TRBJ1-2

cdr3_aa: CASSESGGEQYF
cdr3_nt: TGCGCCAGCAGTGAGTCGGGGGGGGAGCAGTACTTC
clone_size: few
d_call: TRBD2
v_call: TRBV10-1
j_call: TRBJ2-7

cdr3_aa: CASSVQGQGLLNEQFF
cdr3_nt: TGTGCCAGCAGCGTCCAGGGACAGGGGCTCCTCAATGAGCAGTTCTTC
clone_size: -
d_call: TRBD1
v_call: TRBV11-2
j_call: TRBJ2-1

cdr3_aa: CASSLQGADGYTF
cdr3_nt: TGTGCCAGCAGCTTGCAGGGGGCAGATGGCTACACCTTC
clone_size: -
d_call: TRBD1
v_call: TRBV5-4
j_call: TRBJ1-2

cdr3_aa: CASSLSPGHSGNTIYF
cdr3_nt: TGTGCCAGCAGCTTATCTCCAGGGCATAGCGGAAACACCATATATTTT
clone_size: -
d_call: -
v_call: TRBV11-3
j_call: TRBJ1-3

cdr3_aa: CASTVSYNSPLHF
cdr3_nt: TGTGCCAGCACAGTCTCCTATAATTCACCCCTCCACTTT
clone_size: -
d_call: -
v_call: TRBV6-5
j_call: TRBJ1-6

cdr3_aa: CASSLGPTTEQETQYF
cdr3_nt: TGCGCCAGCAGCTTGGGACCGACAACTGAACAAGAGACCCAGTACTTC
clone_size: -
d_call: -
v_call: TRBV5-1
j_call: TRBJ2-5

cdr3_aa: CSASTSGFYNEQFF
cdr3_nt: TGCAGTGCTAGTACTAGCGGATTCTACAATGAGCAGTTCTTC
clone_size: -
d_call: TRBD2
v_call: TRBV20-1
j_call: TRBJ2-1

cdr3_aa: CASSPLGLAPNEQFF
cdr3_nt: TGTGCCAGCAGCCCCCTGGGACTGGCCCCCAATGAGCAGTTCTTC
clone_size: -
d_call: -
v_call: TRBV28
j_call: TRBJ2-1

cdr3_aa: CASSQISQGAVNTEAFF
cdr3_nt: TGCGCCAGCAGCCAAATCTCACAGGGGGCCGTGAACACTGAAGCTTTCTTT
clone_size: few
d_call: TRBD1
v_call: TRBV4-1
j_call: TRBJ1-1

cdr3_aa: CASSLGQINNSPLHF
cdr3_nt: TGTGCCAGCAGCTTAGGACAGATCAATAATTCACCCCTCCACTTT
clone_size: -
d_call: -
v_call: TRBV7-2
j_call: TRBJ1-6

cdr3_aa: CAWSAPRAGGVQPQHF
cdr3_nt: TGTGCCTGGAGTGCCCCACGGGCAGGGGGAGTACAGCCCCAGCATTTT
clone_size: once
d_call: TRBD1
v_call: TRBV30
j_call: TRBJ1-5

cdr3_aa: CASSDYLAGGSDEQFF
cdr3_nt: TGCGCCAGCAGCGATTATCTAGCGGGCGGGTCTGATGAGCAGTTCTTC
clone_size: once
d_call: TRBD2
v_call: TRBV5-1
j_call: TRBJ2-1

cdr3_aa: CASSLTAGAADTQYF
cdr3_nt: TGTGCCAGCAGCTTAACAGCGGGAGCCGCAGATACGCAGTATTTT
clone_size: -
d_call: TRBD2
v_call: TRBV7-3
j_call: TRBJ2-3